These 7 T cell receptor beta chains came from one sample sequenced in a study of read filtering for tumor transcriptome and immune sequencing. From approximately 430 ng of RNA, a library with molecular barcoded alpha/delta and beta/gamma adaptors was made. TCRdb fed the reads into MiXCR, producing one record per CDR3 protein. The data contain roughly 90,000 distinct CDR3 sequences, 20% to 25% of them singletons. Sequencing was carried out using a population of CD138-negative cells sorted from bone marrow. Every receptor here comes from a donor aged 40 or over with multiple myeloma.

In this sample, this clonotype turned up a few times. The chain recombines TRBV2 with TRBJ1-5; a possible D gene is TRBD1 (5 bases). V was pared by 6 bases and J by 3 bases, with 12 bases between. This CDR3 is 14 amino acids long. Germline CDR1 reads SNHLY; CDR2 reads FYNNEI. The CDR3 coding sequence is TGTGCCAGCAGCCGGGACCGACACAATCAGCCCCAGCATTTT. Translated: CASSRDRHNQPQHF.

This clonotype was found many times. The chain's CDR3 is CASSQDLVGQNTEAFF. CDR3 DNA: TGTGCCAGCAGCCAAGATCTTGTAGGGCAGAACACTGAAGCTTTCTTT. V and J are TRBV4-2 and TRBJ1-1; D gene unclear. Looked up from germline, CDR1 is LGHNA and CDR2 is YNFKEQ. This CDR3 region has 16 residues. Trimming stripped 0 bases from V and 1 base from J, with 12 bases between.

This clonotype has a handful of counts. The gene calls are TRBV2 and TRBJ2-3; weak D call: TRBD2 (5 bases). Per the germline V gene, CDR1 is SNHLY and CDR2 is FYNNEI. This CDR3 comprises 12 residues. Trimming cost V 5 bases and J 4 bases, with 7 bases left between them. CDR3 residues: CASSRDSDTQYF. For the CDR3, the DNA is TGTGCCAGCAGTCGGGATTCAGATACGCAGTATTTT.

This clonotype was seen many times. Lacking the conserved final phenylalanine or tryptophan, this CDR3 likely reflects a read error. The V gene is TRBV28, the J gene TRBJ2-2; 9 nucleotides align to TRBD1. The CDR3 totals 14 residues. After removal of 6 bases from V and 5 bases from J, the junction contained 4 bases not matched to a gene. Looked up from germline, CDR1 is MDHEN and CDR2 is SYDVKM. This CDR3 is CASRGQGRTGELFS. DNA for the CDR3: TGTGCCAGCAGGGGACAGGGTCGGACCGGGGAGCTGTTTTCT.

To note about this clonotype: Germline is not matched at one junction end, which may reflect a read error. The chain combines TRBV20-1 with TRBJ2-7, with D perhaps TRBD1 (6 bases). From germline, CDR1 is DFQATT and CDR2 SNEGSKA (reference sequence). CDR3 length equals 15 residues. This chain's CDR3 is CSARTGQGLSYKQCF. DNA of the CDR3: TGCAGTGCTAGGACAGGTCAGGGTTTATCCTACAAGCAGTGCTTC.

This clonotype was counted many times. The gene calls are TRBV25-1 and TRBJ2-7, with TRBD1 identical over 8 bases. In germline, CDR1 is MGHDK, CDR2 SYGVNS. V lost 8 bases, J lost 2 bases, and 11 bases stayed unmatched. This CDR3 spans 15 amino acids. Here the CDR3 DNA reads TGTGCCAGCCACCGGGACAGGCCAGTCGCCTACGAGCAGTACTTC. It encodes CASHRDRPVAYEQYF.

This clonotype was seen many times. The chain links TRBV24-1 to TRBJ2-1, with TRBD2 matching over 10 bases. Looked up from germline, CDR1 is KGHDR and CDR2 is SFDVKD. The length of the CDR3 is 16 residues. The V gene end was trimmed by 3 bases and the J gene end by 5 bases; junction bases not matched to a gene: 6. In DNA form, the CDR3 reads TGTGCCACCAGTGATGCCCTAGCGGGGGACCACAATGAGCAGTTCTTC. Encoded protein: CATSDALAGDHNEQFF.